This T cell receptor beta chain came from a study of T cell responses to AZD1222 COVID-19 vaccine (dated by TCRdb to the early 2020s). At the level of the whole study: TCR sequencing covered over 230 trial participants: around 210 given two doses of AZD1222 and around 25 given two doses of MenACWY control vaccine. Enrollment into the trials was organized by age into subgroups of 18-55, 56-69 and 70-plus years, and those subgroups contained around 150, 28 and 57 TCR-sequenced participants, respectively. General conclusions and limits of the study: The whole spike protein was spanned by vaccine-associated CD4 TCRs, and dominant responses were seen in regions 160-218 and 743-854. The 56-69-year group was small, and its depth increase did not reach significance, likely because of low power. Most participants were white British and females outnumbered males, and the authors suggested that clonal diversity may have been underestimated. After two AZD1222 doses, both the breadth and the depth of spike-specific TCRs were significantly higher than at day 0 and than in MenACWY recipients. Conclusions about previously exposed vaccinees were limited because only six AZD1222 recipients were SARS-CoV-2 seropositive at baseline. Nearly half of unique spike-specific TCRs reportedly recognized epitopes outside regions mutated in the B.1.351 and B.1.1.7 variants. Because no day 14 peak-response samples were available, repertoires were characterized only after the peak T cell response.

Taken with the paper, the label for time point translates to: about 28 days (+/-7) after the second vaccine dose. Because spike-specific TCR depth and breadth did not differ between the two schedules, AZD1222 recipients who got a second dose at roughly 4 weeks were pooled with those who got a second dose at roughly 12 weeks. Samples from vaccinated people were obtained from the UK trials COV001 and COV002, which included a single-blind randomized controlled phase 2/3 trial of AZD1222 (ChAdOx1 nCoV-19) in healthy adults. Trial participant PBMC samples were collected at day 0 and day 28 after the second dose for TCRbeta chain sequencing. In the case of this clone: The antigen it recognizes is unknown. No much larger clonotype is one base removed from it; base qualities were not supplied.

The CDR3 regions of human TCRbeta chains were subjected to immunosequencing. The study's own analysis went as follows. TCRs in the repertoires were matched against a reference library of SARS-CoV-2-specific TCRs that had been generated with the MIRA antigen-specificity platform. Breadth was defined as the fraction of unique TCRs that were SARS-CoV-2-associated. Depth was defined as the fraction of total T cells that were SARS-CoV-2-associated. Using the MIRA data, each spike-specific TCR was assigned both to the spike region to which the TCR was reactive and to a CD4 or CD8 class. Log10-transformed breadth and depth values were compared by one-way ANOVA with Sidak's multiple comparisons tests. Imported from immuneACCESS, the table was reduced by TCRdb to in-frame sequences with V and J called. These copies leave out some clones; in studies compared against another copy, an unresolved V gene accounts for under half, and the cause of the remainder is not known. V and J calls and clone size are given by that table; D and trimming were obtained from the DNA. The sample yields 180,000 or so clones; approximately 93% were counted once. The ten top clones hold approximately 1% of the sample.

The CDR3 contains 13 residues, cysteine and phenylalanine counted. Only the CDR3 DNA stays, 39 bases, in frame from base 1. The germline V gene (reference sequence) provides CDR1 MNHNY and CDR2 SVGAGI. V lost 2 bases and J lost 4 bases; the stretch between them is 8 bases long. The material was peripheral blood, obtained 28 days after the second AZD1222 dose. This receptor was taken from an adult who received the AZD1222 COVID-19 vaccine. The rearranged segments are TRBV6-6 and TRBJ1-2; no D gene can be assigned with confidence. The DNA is TGTGCCAGCAGTTACGAGGGAGGCTATGGCTACACCTTC. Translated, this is CASSYEGGYGYTF.